These T cell receptor beta chains were read from a single sample in a study of cytomegalovirus exposure and HLA in healthy donors. Method: immunoSEQ multiplex PCR; TCRdb's copy keeps in-frame clones and lacks some. The repertoire holds 120,000 or so clones, with around 77% as singletons. The sample taken for sequencing was PBMCs. The receptor source for this set is a young man in good health and CMV-seropositive. CDR3s include the opening cysteine and the closing phenylalanine or tryptophan. A D gene is named only where the DNA matches it firmly. Some rows mark clone size as missing; the rest say once, few, many or name a class of expanded clone.

clone size	D gene	V gene	J gene	CDR3 protein	CDR3 DNA
few	-	TRBV29-1	TRBJ1-4	CSVDEGKLFF	TGCAGCGTTGATGAGGGAAAACTGTTTTTT
-	TRBD1	TRBV10-2	TRBJ1-1	CASSDDRGLRIGEAFF	TGCGCCAGCAGTGACGACAGGGGGCTGAGAATTGGTGAAGCTTTCTTT
-	-	TRBV11-3	TRBJ2-2	CASSLAGINTGELFF	TGTGCCAGCAGCTTAGCAGGGATAAACACCGGGGAGCTGTTTTTT
few	-	TRBV11-3	TRBJ1-1	CASSSAGGSAFF	TGTGCCAGCAGCTCAGCGGGGGGTTCCGCTTTCTTT
-	-	TRBV6-5	TRBJ2-7	CASTRGYEQYF	TGTGCCAGCACCCGGGGCTACGAGCAGTACTTC
-	TRBD1	TRBV29-1	TRBJ2-5	CSTRDRGTFETQYF	TGCAGCACCCGGGACAGGGGCACCTTCGAGACCCAGTACTTC
many	TRBD1	TRBV5-6	TRBJ2-1	CASSWTGSSYNEQFF	TGTGCCAGCAGCTGGACAGGGAGCTCCTACAATGAGCAGTTCTTC
-	-	TRBV5-1	TRBJ2-7	CASSPRQLSYEQYF	TGCGCCAGCTCCCCCCGACAGCTTTCCTACGAGCAGTACTTC
-	-	TRBV18	TRBJ2-4	CASSPPLTGQDSQYF	TGTGCCAGCTCACCACCACTAACGGGGCAGGACAGTCAGTACTTC
once	-	TRBV9	TRBJ1-6	CASSVDLGRNSPLHF	TGTGCCAGCAGCGTAGATCTGGGGCGCAATTCACCCCTCCACTTT
-	-	TRBV15	TRBJ2-7	CATSSFGARSYEQYF	TGTGCCACCAGCAGTTTTGGGGCCCGCTCCTACGAGCAGTACTTC
-	TRBD2	TRBV6-5	TRBJ2-7	CASSFSGSSYEQYF	TGTGCCAGCAGTTTTAGCGGGAGCTCCTACGAGCAGTACTTC
-	TRBD1	TRBV5-1	TRBJ2-1	CASSSGQGVYGNEQFF	TGCGCCAGCAGCTCCGGACAGGGGGTATATGGGAATGAGCAGTTCTTC
-	TRBD1	TRBV7-2	TRBJ1-2	CASSPGQDTINYGYTF	TGTGCCAGCAGCCCCGGACAGGACACAATCAACTATGGCTACACCTTC
-	TRBD2	TRBV27	TRBJ2-1	CASSLGLADNEQFF	TGTGCCAGCAGTTTAGGTCTAGCGGACAATGAGCAGTTCTTC
-	-	TRBV10-2	TRBJ1-3	CASSPVLAPPVGNTIYF	TGCGCCAGCAGCCCAGTTCTTGCACCTCCCGTCGGAAACACCATATATTTT
-	TRBD1	TRBV27	TRBJ1-1	CASSISQGLNTEAFF	TGTGCCAGCAGTATTTCACAGGGGCTGAACACTGAAGCTTTCTTT
few	-	TRBV2	TRBJ1-3	CASSESVYGNTIYF	TGTGCCAGCAGTGAATCGGTTTACGGAAACACCATATATTTT